A single sample gave rise to the 18 T cell receptor beta chains below, sequenced in a study of shared clonotypes between healthy human individuals. TCRdb keeps only in-frame clones here, not all; method: immunoSEQ multiplex PCR. The table has over 100,000 clones, 68% seen once. The sequencing input was memory CD8+ T cells sorted from blood. The sample's subset: CD45RO+ cells pooled with CCR7-negative TemRA cells. The receptors originated from a woman in her twenties or thirties in good health.

Concerning this clone: The sample holds other DNA sequences that translate to the same CDR3. This chain's CDR3 is CASSLGTEGNEQFF. The CDR3 region has the DNA TGCGCCAGCAGCTTGGGGACCGAGGGAAATGAGCAGTTCTTC. The chain joins TRBV5-1 to TRBJ2-1; TRBD2 is a possible D gene (5 bases). The length of the CDR3 is 14 residues. Germline V gives CDR1 SGHRS, CDR2 YFSETQ. Trimming removed 0 bases at V and 7 bases at J, with 11 bases between.

The CDR3 spells CASSEPQYLLARTEQFF. The CDR3 DNA follows: TGTGCCAGCAGTGAACCCCAATATCTACTAGCGAGGACTGAGCAGTTCTTC. The V gene is TRBV25-1, the J gene TRBJ2-1; 7 bases are shared with TRBD2. Germline CDR1 is MGHDK and CDR2 is SYGVNS. CDR3 size: 17 residues. V shed 2 bases, J shed 9 bases, and the junction held 16 bases outside the gene matches.

V gene TRBV25-1 combines with J gene TRBJ2-7; perhaps TRBD2 as D (6 bases). Germline V gives CDR1 MGHDK, CDR2 SYGVNS. V lost 0 bases, J lost 6 bases, and 12 bases lay in between. This CDR3 has 14 residues. The CDR3 DNA reads TGTGCCAGCAGTGAATATCAAGGGGAGGTCGAGCAGTACTTC. Its translation is CASSEYQGEVEQYF.

The CDR3, as DNA: TGTGCCAGCAGTTTTGACATCCCTTGGGATAACAAGCAGTACTTC. Protein product: CASSFDIPWDNKQYF. V usage is TRBV6-6 and J usage is TRBJ2-5; no reliable D call. Germline-derived CDR1 and CDR2 are MNHNY and SVGAGI (reference sequence). CDR3 length: 15 amino acids. V dropped 4 bases and J dropped 11 bases, with 23 bases sitting between them.

The chain recombines TRBV7-3 with TRBJ2-1, with TRBD2 matching 9 bases. The junction had 9 bases not matched to a gene; V was cut back by 3 bases and J by 6 bases. Germline CDR1 reads SGHTA; CDR2 reads FQGTGA. This CDR3 region has 16 residues. CDR3 residues: CASSFLGSGRPNEQFF. As DNA, the CDR3 is TGTGCCAGCAGCTTCCTCGGGAGCGGGAGGCCCAATGAGCAGTTCTTC.

The chain couples TRBV9 to TRBJ1-2; no reliable D call. Germline CDR1 and CDR2: SGDLS and YYNGEE. Deletions cut 4 bases from V and 3 bases from J, with 7 bases between. The CDR3 covers 12 residues. This chain's CDR3 is CASSPQHYGYTF. The CDR3 DNA is TGTGCCAGCAGCCCACAGCACTATGGCTACACCTTC.

V and J are TRBV6-1 and TRBJ2-3, with TRBD2 matching 7 bases. V shed 2 bases, J shed 1 base, and the junction held 9 bases outside the gene matches. This CDR3 comprises 17 residues. Germline V CDR1 and CDR2: MNHNS, SASEGT. Written as DNA, the CDR3 is TGTGCCAGCAGTGAATCCGTGGCTAGCGGATGCACAGATACGCAGTATTTT. Amino acid sequence: CASSESVASGCTDTQYF.

V usage is TRBV2 and J usage is TRBJ2-7; D uncertain. V was clipped by 4 bases and J by 0 bases, with 7 bases between them. The CDR3 is 13 residues long. Germline-derived CDR1 and CDR2 are SNHLY and FYNNEI. The CDR3 here is CASSVADSYEQYF. The CDR3 DNA reads TGTGCCAGCAGTGTCGCAGACTCCTACGAGCAGTACTTC.

Comments on this clone: One end of the junction does not line up with germline, which may come from a read error. The gene calls are TRBV28 and TRBJ2-1; D might be TRBD2 (5 bases). CDR1 and CDR2 from the germline V gene are MDHEN and SYDVKM. This CDR3 contains 15 residues. In DNA form, the CDR3 reads TGTGCCAGCAGCAGCGGAGCCAACTCCTACGATGAGCAGTTCTTC. As protein: CASSSGANSYDEQFF.

This clone was counted only a few times. The chain couples TRBV10-3 to TRBJ2-3; 8 nucleotides agree with TRBD1. The germline CDR1 and CDR2 sequences are ENHRY and SYGVKD. J was trimmed by 2 bases and V by 2 bases; bases with no gene match: 3. CDR3 length: 15 residues. CDR3 coding DNA: TGTGCCATCAGTGAGGGGACAGGCCACACAGATACGCAGTATTTT. Its translation is CAISEGTGHTDTQYF.

This chain uses TRBV28 with TRBJ2-7; D may be TRBD1 or TRBD2 (5 bases each). This CDR3 has 14 amino acids. V was cut by 3 bases and J by 1 base, with 10 bases left in between. CDR1 is MDHEN and CDR2 is SYDVKM in the germline V gene. CDR3 residues: CASSFSGRSYEQYF. The CDR3 DNA is TGTGCCAGCAGTTTTTCGGGACGGTCCTACGAGCAGTACTTC.

The V and J genes are TRBV2 and TRBJ1-5; TRBD1 matches at 8 bases. Germline loops: CDR1 SNHLY, CDR2 FYNNEI. CDR3 length: 15 amino acids. V gave up 5 bases and J gave up 6 bases; unmatched junction bases: 9. This chain's CDR3 is CASSLAGGLVQPQHF. Here the CDR3 DNA reads TGTGCCAGCAGTTTAGCAGGGGGCCTAGTTCAGCCCCAGCATTTT.

The chain couples TRBV6-4 to TRBJ2-3; 8 bases line up with TRBD1. The CDR3 covers 16 residues. Germline assignment: CDR1 MRHNA and CDR2 SNTAGT. The V segment lost 3 bases and the J segment 2 bases; nucleotides outside the gene matches: 7. The CDR3 is CASSESRDRPTDTQYF. In nucleotides, the CDR3 is TGTGCCAGCAGTGAATCCCGGGACAGGCCCACAGATACGCAGTATTTT.

The chain combines TRBV6-1 with TRBJ2-7; D tentatively fits TRBD1 or TRBD2 (6 bases each). V dropped 2 bases and J dropped 2 bases, with 13 bases sitting between them. The germline gives CDR1 MNHNS, CDR2 SASEGT. CDR3 size: 15 residues. For the CDR3, the DNA is TGTGCCAGCAGTGAAATGGGGGGCTTCGCCTACGAGCAGTACTTC. Translation: CASSEMGGFAYEQYF.

The chain recombines TRBV4-1 with TRBJ2-6; D perhaps matches TRBD1 (6 bases). The CDR3 sequence is 21 residues long. Per the germline V gene, CDR1 is MGHRA and CDR2 is YSYEKL. V was cut by 6 bases and J by 0 bases, with 27 bases left in between. The CDR3 reads CASRSPGLLYGQSSGANVLTF. The CDR3 bases are TGCGCCAGCAGGAGTCCTGGGCTTCTATACGGACAGAGCTCTGGGGCCAACGTCCTGACTTTC.

This clone appeared a few times. The chain combines TRBV5-4 with TRBJ2-1; no firm D call. Per the germline V gene, CDR1 is SGHNT and CDR2 is YYREEE (reference sequence). V lost 0 bases to trimming and J lost 7 bases, with 8 bases between them. The CDR3 has 13 amino acids. The CDR3 DNA sequence: TGTGCCAGCAGCTTGGACCGGCATAATGAGCAGTTCTTC. As protein: CASSLDRHNEQFF.

The CDR3 nucleotides read TGTGCCAGCAGTTCGGGACAGGGCTATCAGCCCCAGCATTTT. Protein product: CASSSGQGYQPQHF. The V call is TRBV27, the J call TRBJ1-5; 9 nucleotides match TRBD1. The CDR3 is 14 residues long. Germline V gives CDR1 MNHEY, CDR2 SMNVEV (reference sequence). The junction had 3 bases not matched to a gene; V was cut back by 4 bases and J by 5 bases.

The chain employs TRBV19 and TRBJ2-2; TRBD1 agrees at 9 bases. CDR3 length: 17 amino acids. From germline, CDR1 is LNHDA and CDR2 SQIVND (reference sequence). Trimming took 6 bases from V and 6 from J; bases not matched to a gene: 14. This CDR3 is CASSMDRGYLGAGELFF. The CDR3 DNA reads TGTGCCAGTAGCATGGACAGGGGCTATCTAGGGGCCGGGGAGCTGTTTTTT.